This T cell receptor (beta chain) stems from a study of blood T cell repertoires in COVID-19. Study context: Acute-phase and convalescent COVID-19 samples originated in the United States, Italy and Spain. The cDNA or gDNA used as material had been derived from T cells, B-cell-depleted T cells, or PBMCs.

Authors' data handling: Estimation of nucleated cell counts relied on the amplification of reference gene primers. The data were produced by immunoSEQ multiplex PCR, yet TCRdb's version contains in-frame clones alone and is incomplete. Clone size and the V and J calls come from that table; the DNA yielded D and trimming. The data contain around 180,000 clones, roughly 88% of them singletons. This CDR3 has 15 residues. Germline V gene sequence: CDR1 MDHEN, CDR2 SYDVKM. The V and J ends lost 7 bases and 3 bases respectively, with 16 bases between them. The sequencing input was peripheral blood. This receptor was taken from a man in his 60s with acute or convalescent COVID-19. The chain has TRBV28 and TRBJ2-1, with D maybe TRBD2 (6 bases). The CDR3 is CASISGGAFYNEQFF. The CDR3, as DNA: TGTGCCAGCATTTCGGGCGGGGCTTTCTACAATGAGCAGTTCTTC. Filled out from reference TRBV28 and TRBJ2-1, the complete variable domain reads DVKVTQSSRYLVKRTGEKVFLECVQDMDHENMFWYRQDPGLGLRLIYFSYDVKMKEKGDIPEGYSVSREKKERFSLILESASTNQTSMYLCASISGGAFYNEQFFGPGTRLTVL.